This T cell receptor (beta chain) was found in a study of cytomegalovirus exposure and HLA in healthy donors (dated by TCRdb to 2016 to 2017). About the full investigation: An earlier analysis of roughly 610 of the donors reported 276 Gb of sequence data and 95 million to 130 million unique TCR beta sequences obtained from roughly 170 million T cells. The study profiled the T cell repertoires of approximately 700 subjects by immunosequencing and related them to cytomegalovirus serostatus. Among the roughly 400 genotyped donors, around 79% belonged to the genetic ancestry cluster associated with self-reported Caucasian donors. Rather than drawing on any new phenotypic data, the later analysis identified candidate immune exposures from TCR beta sequences and the way those sequences occurred across donors. A later analysis re-examined previously published TCR beta repertoires from 610 or so donors and added high-resolution HLA genotyping to investigate patterns of TCR occurrence. Both class I and class II loci were covered by HLA typing, at four-digit resolution. About 280 gigabases of sequencing data and around 88 million unique TCR sequences made up an early release that covered roughly 670 HLA-typed donors. Donor age, sex, ethnicity and CMV serostatus were compiled together with the repertoire data. Among around 400 genotyped donors of the cohort, an average of roughly 230,000 unique TCR beta nucleotide sequences was sequenced per donor, of which about 19% were non-productive. Besides the first cohort of 666 subjects, a separate validation cohort made up of roughly 120 different subjects was used. To decide whether each TCR beta V gene segment behaved as functional or pseudogenic, an earlier analysis of some 600 of the donors relied on high-throughput TCR beta sequencing. The aim of the study was to test whether cataloging public T cell receptors could identify signatures of past pathogen exposure. Typing coverage varied by locus: roughly 629-640 donors for A, B, C, DRB1 and DQB1; more than 500 for DQA1; around 610 for DPA1; around 450 for DPB1. Roughly five DR-DQ haplotypes were handled as single units for association and clustering because linkage in the cohort was strong. Genome-wide SNP genotypes for about 55% of the roughly 670 donors were used in a later genetic analysis, which treated that subset as a discovery cohort. Every repertoire in the discovery cohort had been generated on one and the same sequencing platform. To predict cytomegalovirus infection status, the study combined high-throughput TCR immunosequencing, statistical association of individual TCRs with disease status, and machine learning.

The library came from the immunoSEQ multiplex PCR assay. For the multiplex PCR, a mixture combining 60 forward primers for TCR Vbeta segments and 13 reverse primers for TCR Jbeta segments was used. The CDR3 region of rearranged TCR beta genes was amplified from genomic DNA by a multiplex PCR assay. The Illumina HiSeq System was used to sequence the amplified TCR beta libraries as 87-base-pair reads. Per the authors' processing: Across the 500 to 750 repertoires, a later analysis counted 78 million or so unique TCR beta chains, 9 million to 14 million of which were shared by at least two donors. Raw reads were error-corrected and collapsed into unique sequences by a nearest-neighbor algorithm in which closely related sequences were merged to remove PCR and sequencing errors. V, D and J gene segments were assigned by aligning CDR3 sequences to IMGT reference sequences. For a sequence to be retained, at least a six-nucleotide match to both a V gene segment and a J gene segment was required. A rearrangement was called productive if the CDR3 had no stop codons and remained in frame with V and J, and every other rearrangement was called non-productive. Following IMGT convention, CDR3 was defined as the stretch from the second conserved V-encoded cysteine up to the conserved J-encoded phenylalanine. In an earlier analysis of around 570 of the donors, sequences lacking an unambiguous match to a single V gene segment were excluded. An earlier analysis of some 610 of the donors called V segments functional above 56.7% productive rearrangements and segregating when the between-donor standard deviation exceeded 5%. To diagnose cytomegalovirus status from the catalog of TCR beta chain sequences, a statistical classification framework was built. In a later analysis, V and J genes were assigned by comparing TCR nucleotide sequences against IMGT/GENE-DB human TR gene sequences. In a later analysis, CDR3 sequences and most-parsimonious VDJ recombination scenarios were assigned using the TCRdist pipeline. In a later analysis, each TCR beta chain was defined by its CDR3 amino acid sequence together with its V-gene family, and reads lacking a unique V-gene family were excluded. A later analysis removed 550 to 700 highly shared, low-generation-probability nucleotide sequences to deal with suspected cross-contamination and a sequencing artifact. In a later analysis, a clonal expansion index for each public chain was calculated from normalized within-repertoire ranks of inferred template counts. Generation probabilities in a later analysis came from a VDJ recombination model fitted to out-of-frame rearrangements, and those results were checked against IGoR. In a later analysis, hypergeometric tests were used to score TCR-TCR, TCR-HLA and TCR-CMV co-occurrence, with a repertoire-size bias correction applied to TCR pairs. A later analysis estimated false discovery rates by permuting HLA or CMV assignments 20 times. In a later analysis, co-occurring TCRs were grouped with DBSCAN, and TCRdist sequence similarity was added when clustering was performed within HLA-allele-positive subsets. For co-occurrence clustering, repertoires with fewer than 30,000 or more than 120,000 public chains were excluded, along with roughly 5 repertoires with anomalous nucleotide sharing. Entries here come from immuneACCESS through TCRdb and include only in-frame sequences with V and J called. Some clones fail to appear in such tables; in the studies checked, an unresolved V gene covers under half of the shortfall, and the cause of the remainder is unknown. V and J calls and clone size come straight from that table; D and trimming were deduced from the DNA. The sample's clone listing holds about 140,000 clones. Roughly 2% of the sample rests with the top ten.

The cohort consisted of fewer than 700 healthy bone marrow donors. At the time of sampling, all cohort members were nominally healthy, though unrecorded immune exposures were likely present. The donor tested CMV seronegative and was one of the 352 seronegative cohort members. A peripheral blood sample was collected from each donor, and TCR beta sequencing was performed on peripheral blood mononuclear cells. The Qiagen DNeasy Blood Extraction Kit was used to extract genomic DNA from the blood cell samples. V gives up 3 bases and J gives up 3 bases, and the segment between their germline ends measures 9 bases. The CDR3 sequence holds 13 residues, the cysteine and phenylalanine included. Kept here is only the CDR3 DNA, which spans 39 bases and is read in frame from base 1. Reading the germline V gene gives CDR1 SGHRS and CDR2 YFSETQ. On this clone itself: Its antigen specificity is not known.

Results and caveats for the whole study, not just this receptor: Most TCR sequences were observed very rarely across donors, whereas some public TCRs were present in many individuals. The authors suggested that the approach could potentially be generalized to other disease states and immunological phenotypes. Linkage disequilibrium might explain the correlated functional status among segregating V segments, but an unknown experimental factor could not be ruled out. Some IMGT-functional V segments, including TRBV6-2 and TRBV6-3, could not be distinguished by the 87-base-pair reads and were therefore excluded. In a later analysis, several top co-occurrence clusters were reported to appear linked to parvovirus B19, influenza, CMV and Epstein-Barr virus. The presence/absence analyses assumed that sequencing depth was roughly uniform across donors, and that assumption may not be true. In an earlier analysis of under 600 of the donors, most TCR beta V segments were observed in productive rearrangements about 87% or about 30% of the time, broadly matching IMGT annotations. A later analysis found that most CMV-associated TCR beta chains appeared HLA-restricted, with HLA associations seemingly driven largely by CMV exposure. A further reported finding was that TCR beta sequences accurately predicted the HLA-A and HLA-B alleles for most subjects in the first cohort. In a later genetic analysis, a missense DCLRE1C variant was associated with V-gene and J-gene trimming of TCR beta chains, and the association was replicated in an independent cohort. A cluster of highly shared sequence variants was judged likely to be a technical artifact of the sequencing pipeline. Because counts were too low, seventeen rarely observed V segments, including chromosome 9 orphons, were excluded from the earlier analysis of some 590 of the donors. Compared with the roughly 700-donor mean, donors in an Asian-associated ancestry cluster had fewer N-insertions in productive TCRs, according to a later genetic analysis. Three of the identified cytomegalovirus-associated TCR beta chains were confirmed in vitro to be specific for cytomegalovirus antigens. Only TCR beta chains were sequenced in this cohort, and the absence of alpha or paired-chain data limited detectable features. HLA typing was unavailable for some donors at each locus, so association tests used only the typed subset. According to a later analysis, TCR association rates differed among HLA loci, with DRB1 alleles showing the most associated TCRs and HLA-C alleles showing the fewest. A later analysis found that HLA-associated TCR beta chains were more clonally expanded and had lower generation probabilities than equally common non-associated chains. CMV serostatus was the only immune exposure information available for the cohort. When HLA alleles, especially DR and DQ, strongly co-occurred, attributing TCR associations to individual alleles was difficult. The classifier was reported to diagnose cytomegalovirus status with high specificity and sensitivity in both the original cohort and the validation cohort. A total of 150 or so TCR beta chains were listed by the study as associated with cytomegalovirus. Specific HLA alleles were associated with roughly 16,000 TCR beta sequences at a false discovery rate of 0.05 in a later analysis.

The receptor's source is a woman aged 18-29 years in good health and CMV-seronegative. In this chain, TRBV5-1 is recombined with TRBJ1-2; the D gene lacks a confident call. Material for sequencing was PBMCs. CDR3 region: CASSSDGDYGYTF. The DNA sequence is as follows: TGCGCCAGCAGCTCGGACGGGGACTATGGCTACACCTTC.